This T cell receptor (beta chain) is from a study of early T cells in non-severe SARS-CoV-2 infection. TCRdb itself ran the 5' RACE reads through MiXCR, one entry per CDR3 protein. The sample lists under 100,000 distinct CDR3 sequences, roughly 9.6% occurring once. The V end lost 2 bases, the J end lost 4 bases, and 11 bases lay between the germline ends. The CDR3 spans 14 residues. Per germline, CDR1 MNHEY and CDR2 SVGAGI. Sequencing was performed on whole blood. The sequence came from an adult who was a healthcare worker with PCR-confirmed SARS-CoV-2 infection or an uninfected control (not recorded which). The V call is TRBV6-5, the J call TRBJ1-1; D is perhaps TRBD1 (5 bases). The CDR3 DNA reads as TGTGCCAGCAGTTACCTGGGGCGCAGCACTGAAGCTTTCTTT. It codes for CASSYLGRSTEAFF.